This T cell receptor beta chain was identified in a study of shared T cell receptors in the human thymus. Remarks on this clone: The sample carries other DNA sequences with the same CDR3.

The germline CDR1 and CDR2 sequences are LNHNV and YYDKDF (reference sequence). The V gene lost 0 bases and the J gene lost 9 bases, with 10 bases spanning the gap. The CDR3 loop spans 13 amino acids. Assay: immunoSEQ multiplex PCR; the TCRdb copy retains only in-frame clones and omits some. The sample holds 500,000 to 850,000 clones, 87% seen once. The sample also formed part of further work on human thymus T cells.

This chain connects TRBV15 to TRBJ2-3; D not resolved. What was sequenced was thymocytes. The TCR was taken from a boy in the first two years of life with a congenital heart defect. The CDR3 DNA reads as TGTGCCACCAGCAGAGATCGGAGTTACACGCAGTATTTT. It encodes CATSRDRSYTQYF. Full variable domain (outside the CDR3, taken from reference TRBV15 and TRBJ2-3): DAMVIQNPRYQVTQFGKPVTLSCSQTLNHNVMYWYQQKSSQAPKLLFHYYDKDFNNEADTPDNFQSRRPNTSFCFLDIRSPGLGDTAMYLCATSRDRSYTQYFGPGTRLTVL.